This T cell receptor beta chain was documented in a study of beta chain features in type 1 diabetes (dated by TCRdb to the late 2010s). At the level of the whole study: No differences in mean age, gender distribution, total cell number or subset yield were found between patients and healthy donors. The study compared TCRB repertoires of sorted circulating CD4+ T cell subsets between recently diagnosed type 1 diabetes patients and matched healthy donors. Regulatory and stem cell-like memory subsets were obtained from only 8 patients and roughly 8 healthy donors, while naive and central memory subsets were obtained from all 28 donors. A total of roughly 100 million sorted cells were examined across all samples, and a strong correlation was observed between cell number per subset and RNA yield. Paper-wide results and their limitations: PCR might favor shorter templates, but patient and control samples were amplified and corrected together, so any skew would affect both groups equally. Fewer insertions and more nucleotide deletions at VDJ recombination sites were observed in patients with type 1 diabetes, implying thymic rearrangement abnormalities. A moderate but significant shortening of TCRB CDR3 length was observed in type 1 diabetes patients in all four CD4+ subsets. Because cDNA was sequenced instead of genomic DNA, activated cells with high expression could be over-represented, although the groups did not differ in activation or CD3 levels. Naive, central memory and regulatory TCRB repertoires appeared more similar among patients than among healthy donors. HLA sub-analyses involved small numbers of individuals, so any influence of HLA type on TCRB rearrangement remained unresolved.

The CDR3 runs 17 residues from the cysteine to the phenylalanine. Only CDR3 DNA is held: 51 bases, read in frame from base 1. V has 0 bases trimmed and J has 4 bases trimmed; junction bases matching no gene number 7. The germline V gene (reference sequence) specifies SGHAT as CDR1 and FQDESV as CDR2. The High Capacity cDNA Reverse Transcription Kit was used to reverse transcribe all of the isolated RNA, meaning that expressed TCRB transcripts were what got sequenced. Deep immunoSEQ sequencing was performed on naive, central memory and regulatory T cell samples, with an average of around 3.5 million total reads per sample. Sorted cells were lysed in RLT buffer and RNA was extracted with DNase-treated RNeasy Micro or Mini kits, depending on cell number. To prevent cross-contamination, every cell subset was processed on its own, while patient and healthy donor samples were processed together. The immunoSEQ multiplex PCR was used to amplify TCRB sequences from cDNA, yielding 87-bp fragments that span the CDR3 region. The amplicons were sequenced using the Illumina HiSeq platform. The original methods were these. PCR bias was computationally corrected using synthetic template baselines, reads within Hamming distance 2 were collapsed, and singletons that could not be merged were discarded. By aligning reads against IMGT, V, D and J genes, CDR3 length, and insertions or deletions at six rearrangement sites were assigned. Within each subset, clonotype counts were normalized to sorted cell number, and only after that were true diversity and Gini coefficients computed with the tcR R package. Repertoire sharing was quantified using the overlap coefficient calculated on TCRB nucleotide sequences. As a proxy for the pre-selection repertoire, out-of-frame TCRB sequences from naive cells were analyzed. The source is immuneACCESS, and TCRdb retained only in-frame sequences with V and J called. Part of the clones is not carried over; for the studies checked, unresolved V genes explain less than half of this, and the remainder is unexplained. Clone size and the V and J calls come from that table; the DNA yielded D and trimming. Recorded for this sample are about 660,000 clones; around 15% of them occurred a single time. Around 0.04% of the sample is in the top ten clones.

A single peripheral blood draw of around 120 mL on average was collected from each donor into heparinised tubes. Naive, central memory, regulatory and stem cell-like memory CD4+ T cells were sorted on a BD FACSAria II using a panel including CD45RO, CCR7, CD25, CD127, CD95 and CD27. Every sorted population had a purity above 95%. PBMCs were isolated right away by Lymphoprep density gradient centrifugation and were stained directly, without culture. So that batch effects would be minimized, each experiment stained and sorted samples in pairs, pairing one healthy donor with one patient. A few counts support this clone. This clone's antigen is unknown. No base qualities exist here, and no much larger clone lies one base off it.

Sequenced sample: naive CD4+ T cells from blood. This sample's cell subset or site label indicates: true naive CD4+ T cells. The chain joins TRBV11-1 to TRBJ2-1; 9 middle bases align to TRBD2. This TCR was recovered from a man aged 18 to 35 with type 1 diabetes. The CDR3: CASSLAFLAGVYNEQFF. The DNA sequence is TGTGCCAGCAGCTTAGCTTTTTTAGCGGGGGTTTACAATGAGCAGTTCTTC.